These 10 T cell receptor beta chains were sequenced from one sample in a study of spatial heterogeneity in lung cancer. Study-wide results and limits: Mutation tallies in tumors tracked expanded intratumoral alpha and beta TCR counts.

Time point denoted: sample taken at primary tumor resection. Antigen specificity for these receptors is unknown. Via MiXCR, TCRdb re-called the 5' RACE reads, giving one row per CDR3 protein. Here the sample spans under 14,000 distinct CDR3 sequences, under 9.5% being singletons. The input for sequencing was lung tumor tissue, taken at surgery. These receptors were obtained from a female donor with early-stage non-small cell lung cancer.

The table lists this clonotype with many counts. A library made for alpha chains picked up this beta chain off target, so its size means little. The genes are TRBV6-5 and TRBJ1-6, with D uncertain. V shed 5 bases and J shed 7 bases, with 6 bases lying between them. Germline CDR1 reads MNHEY; CDR2 reads SVGAGI. CDR3 length: 12 residues. The CDR3 DNA is TGTGCCAGCAGTCCATCAAATTCACCCCTCCACTTT. This encodes CASSPSNSPLHF.

By frequency in the sample, this clonotype is medium-sized. The size of this beta chain means little, since it is a stray read in a library made for alpha chains. The rearrangement uses TRBV12-3 or TRBV12-4 and TRBJ1-5; 8 positions agree with TRBD1. CDR3 size: 15 residues. V trimming: 5 bases; J trimming: 3 bases; junction bases outside the gene matches: 6. The CDR3 DNA reads as TGTGCCAGCAGTCCCCGGACAGGGCACAATCAGCCCCAGCATTTT. It translates to CASSPRTGHNQPQHF.

In this sample, this clonotype turned up many times. Little can be read into the size of this beta chain, an off-target read in a library designed for alpha chains. This chain joins TRBV7-2 and TRBJ2-1, with D possibly matching TRBD2 (6 bases). CDR3 length: 13 amino acids. Trimming removed 5 bases at V and 8 bases at J, with 13 bases between. The V gene's germline CDR1 is SGHTA and CDR2 FQGNSA. This CDR3 is CASSGRGGDEQFF. The CDR3 DNA sequence: TGTGCCAGCAGCGGACGGGGAGGAGATGAGCAGTTCTTC. Looking up the rest from reference TRBV7-2 and TRBJ2-1 gives the full variable domain: GAGVSQSPSNKVTEKGKDVELRCDPISGHTALYWYRQSLGQGLEFLIYFQGNSAPDKSGLPSDRFSAERTGGSVSTLTIQRTQQEDSAVYLCASSGRGGDEQFFGPGTRLTVL.

This clonotype showed up just a few times. As an off-target read in a library built for alpha chains, this beta chain has a frequency of little significance. The chain couples TRBV11-2 to TRBJ2-1, with 7 bases matching TRBD1. Germline CDR1 is SGHAT and CDR2 is FQNNGV. The CDR3 is made up of 17 amino acids. Losses at the gene ends were 1 base for V and 5 bases for J; bases not matched to a gene: 11. CDR3 amino acids: CASSLGAGGFLHNEQFF. The CDR3 DNA follows: TGTGCCAGCAGCTTAGGGGCAGGGGGATTCTTACACAATGAGCAGTTCTTC.

This clonotype was counted only a few times. This beta chain is a stray read from a library made for alpha chains; its abundance is not meaningful. The chain has TRBV20-1 and TRBJ1-5, with D unclear. The CDR3 extends over 14 amino acids. The V gene's germline CDR1 is DFQATT and CDR2 SNEGSKA (reference sequence). Trimming pared 6 bases from V and 2 bases from J, leaving 14 bases between. This CDR3 reads CSALPPRGNQPQHF. CDR3 in DNA: TGCAGTGCCCTCCCCCCCCGGGGCAATCAGCCCCAGCATTTT.

By share, this clonotype counts as medium-sized (0.01 to 0.1%). As an off-target read in a library built for alpha chains, this beta chain has a frequency of little significance. The CDR3 loop reads CASSPRLADTGELFF. CDR3 nucleotides: TGTGCCAGCTCACCAAGGCTAGCGGACACCGGGGAGCTGTTTTTT. The genes are TRBV18 and TRBJ2-2; TRBD2 matches 7 bases. Germline lookup yields CDR1 KGHSH and CDR2 LQKENI. Trimming at V came to 2 bases and at J to 3 bases, leaving 3 bases not matched to a gene. There are 15 residues in the CDR3.

In its sample, this clonotype was seen many times. An end of the junction does not agree with germline; a read error may underlie this. In a library made to pick up alpha chains, this beta chain is a stray read with a size that means little. The chain combines TRBV29-1 with TRBJ2-1, with 7 bases that match TRBD2. The CDR3 contains 11 residues. The V gene's germline CDR1 is SQVTM and CDR2 ANQGSEA. CDR3 residues: CSVDFRGLPIF. The DNA of the CDR3 is TGCAGCGTTGATTTTAGGGGACTACCGATTTTC.

This clonotype was counted many times. This beta chain is a stray read from a library made for alpha chains; its abundance is not meaningful. V and J are TRBV10-2 and TRBJ1-1; tentative D call: TRBD1 (5 bases). Trimming took off 8 bases at V and 0 bases at J, with 31 bases between the two ends. CDR1 and CDR2 from the germline V gene are WSHSY and SAAADI. CDR3 length equals 20 residues. The CDR3 DNA is TGCGCCAGCCGTTCGGGACTAACGTCGGGATTCCCGCCGATGAACACTGAAGCTTTCTTT. This translates into CASRSGLTSGFPPMNTEAFF.

As concerns this clonotype: This may arise from a read error, as a much more abundant clone is one base away. This beta chain is off target for a library built for alpha chains, so its abundance means little. The chain uses TRBV7-8 and TRBJ2-1, with D uncertain. Gene TRBJ2-7 matches the end of the DNA better, so the J call may be wrong. CDR1 and CDR2 (germline): SGHVS, FQNEAQ. CDR3 length equals 15 residues. The CDR3 coding sequence is TGTGCCAGCAGCTTCCCAAAAAACTTATACAATGAGCAGTACTTC. This translates into CASSFPKNLYNEQYF.

This clonotype was detected many times. This beta chain came through as a stray read in a library set up for alpha chains, and its size says little. The rearrangement links TRBV29-1 to TRBJ1-2; D is uncertain. V shed 0 bases and J shed 4 bases, with 12 bases lying between them. The V gene's germline CDR1 is SQVTM and CDR2 ANQGSEA. The CDR3 length is 14 residues. CDR3 DNA sequence: TGCAGCGTTGAAGAGGATGAGGGAATCTATGGCTACACCTTC. This gives the protein CSVEEDEGIYGYTF.